Below, 10 T cell receptor beta chains from the same sample are listed, as sequenced in a study of OX40 agonist ivuxolimab in advanced cancers. Method: immunoSEQ multiplex PCR; TCRdb's copy keeps in-frame clones and lacks some. The data contain tens of thousands of clones, 75% to 95% of them seen just once; the ten biggest clones take up 24%. Sequences were derived from CD4+ or CD8+ T cells sorted from blood, sampled in a trial of the OX40 agonist ivuxolimab. The origin of the receptors is an adult with an advanced solid tumor such as melanoma, head and neck, liver or kidney cancer.

This rearrangement joins TRBV9 to TRBJ2-1, with TRBD2 matching 8 bases. The CDR3 runs to 16 residues. CDR1 SGDLS and CDR2 YYNGEE come from the germline V gene. The ends lost 6 bases at V and 4 bases at J; junction bases unmatched: 12. CDR3 region: CASTGWAGGSYNEQFF. The CDR3 bases are TGTGCCAGCACCGGGTGGGCGGGAGGAAGTTACAATGAGCAGTTCTTC. The whole variable domain, remainder taken from reference TRBV9 and TRBJ2-1, is DSGVTQTPKHLITATGQRVTLRCSPRSGDLSVYWYQQSLDQGLQFLIQYYNGEERAKGNILERFSAQQFPDLHSELNLSSLELGDSALYFCASTGWAGGSYNEQFFGPGTRLTVL.

V and J are TRBV11-3 and TRBJ2-1; D unclear. In germline, CDR1 is SGHNT, CDR2 YENEEA. Trimming took 4 bases from V and 7 from J, leaving 14 bases between them. The CDR3 spans 14 residues. This CDR3 reads CASSSLFRRNEQFF. CDR3 nucleotides: TGTGCCAGCAGCTCCCTTTTTCGGAGAAATGAGCAGTTCTTC.

V usage is TRBV27 and J usage is TRBJ1-5; 9 bases agree with TRBD1. V dropped 6 bases and J dropped 0; count of bases not matched to a gene: 9. This CDR3 spans 17 amino acids. Germline CDR1 and CDR2: MNHEY and SMNVEV (reference sequence). The CDR3 is CASSSGTGRFSNQPQHF. For the CDR3, the DNA is TGTGCCAGCAGCTCCGGGACAGGGAGGTTTAGCAATCAGCCCCAGCATTTT.

The V call is TRBV11-1, the J call TRBJ2-5; 7 bases match TRBD2. V shed 1 base and J 4 bases; nucleotides not matched to a gene: 6. CDR1 and CDR2 (germline): SGHAT, FQDESV (reference sequence). The CDR3 consists of 15 residues. CDR3 loop: CASSLVRGSLETQYF. The CDR3 bases are TGTGCCAGCAGCTTAGTTCGCGGGAGCCTAGAGACCCAGTACTTC. The whole variable domain, remainder taken from reference TRBV11-1 and TRBJ2-5, is EAEVAQSPRYKITEKSQAVAFWCDPISGHATLYWYRQILGQGPELLVQFQDESVVDDSQLPKDRFSAERLKGVDSTLKIQPAELGDSAMYLCASSLVRGSLETQYFGPGTRLLVL.

The gene calls are TRBV7-9 and TRBJ2-5; D is ambiguous. The V end was cut by 5 bases, the J end by 5 bases, with 18 bases between. This CDR3 has 15 residues. CDR1 and CDR2 (germline): SEHNR, FQNEAQ (reference sequence). CDR3 region: CASSDTGPLGETQYF. The DNA of the CDR3 is TGTGCCAGCAGCGATACCGGGCCCCTGGGGGAGACCCAGTACTTC.

V is TRBV7-2 and J is TRBJ2-2, with TRBD1 matching 9 bases. Trimming cost V 3 bases and J 5 bases; bases outside gene matches: 1. This CDR3 comprises 14 residues. In germline, CDR1 is SGHTA, CDR2 FQGNSA. The CDR3 protein is CASSLGQGTGELFF. DNA of the CDR3: TGTGCCAGCAGCTTGGGACAGGGAACCGGGGAGCTGTTTTTT.

The rearrangement links TRBV27 to TRBJ1-1; TRBD1 agrees at 9 bases. V lost 3 bases to trimming and J lost 0 bases; unmatched junction nucleotides: 11. CDR3 length: 18 amino acids. Germline lookup yields CDR1 MNHEY and CDR2 SMNVEV (reference sequence). The DNA of the CDR3 is TGTGCCAGCAGTTTTCTCGGGACAGGGAGGGGGTTGAACACTGAAGCTTTCTTT. Protein sequence: CASSFLGTGRGLNTEAFF.

The chain is built from TRBV9 and TRBJ1-4, with D perhaps TRBD1 (5 bases). The CDR3 contains 15 residues. V was clipped by 2 bases and J by 0 bases, with 8 bases between them. Germline V gene sequence: CDR1 SGDLS, CDR2 YYNGEE. CDR3 DNA sequence: TGTGCCAGCAGCGTCGGGGGGGCAACTAATGAAAAACTGTTTTTT. It specifies CASSVGGATNEKLFF.

This chain uses TRBV7-9 with TRBJ2-1; TRBD2 matches 8 bases. The CDR3 is 16 amino acids. V dropped 5 bases and J dropped 7; count of bases not matched to a gene: 13. The germline V gene encodes CDR1 SEHNR and CDR2 FQNEAQ (reference sequence). CDR3 loop: CASSTVAGGLSNEQFF. The CDR3 nucleotides are TGTGCCAGCAGCACCGTGGCGGGAGGCTTGTCGAATGAGCAGTTCTTC.

This clone was picked up one time. This rearrangement joins TRBV15 to TRBJ1-2, with a possible D match to TRBD1 (6 bases). Trimming removed 3 bases from V and 2 bases from J, with 10 bases in between. The CDR3 extends over 14 amino acids. Germline loops: CDR1 LNHNV, CDR2 YYDKDF (reference sequence). The CDR3 DNA reads as TGTGCCACCAGCAGGGACAGAGTGAACTATGGCTACACCTTC. Encoded protein: CATSRDRVNYGYTF.